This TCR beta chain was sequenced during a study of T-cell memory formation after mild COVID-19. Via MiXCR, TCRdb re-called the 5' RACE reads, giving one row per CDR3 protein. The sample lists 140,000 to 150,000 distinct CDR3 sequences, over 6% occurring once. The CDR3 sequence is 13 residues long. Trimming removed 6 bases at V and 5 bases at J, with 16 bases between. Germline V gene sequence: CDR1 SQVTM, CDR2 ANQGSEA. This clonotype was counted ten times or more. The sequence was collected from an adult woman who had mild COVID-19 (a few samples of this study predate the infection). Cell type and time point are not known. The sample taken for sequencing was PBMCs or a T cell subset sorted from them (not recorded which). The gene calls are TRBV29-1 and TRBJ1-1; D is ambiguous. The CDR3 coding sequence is TGCAGCGTGATGGCCTCCCCGGGGACTGAAGCTTTCTTT. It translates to CSVMASPGTEAFF.